One sample yielded the 10 T cell receptor beta chains listed below, sequenced in a study of blood T cell repertoires in COVID-19. Clones were read by immunoSEQ multiplex PCR, and TCRdb kept only the in-frame ones, dropping some. This sample has more than 150,000 clones; around 73% occur once, and the top ten carry roughly a sixth. Sequenced material: PBMCs or T cells enriched from blood (not recorded which). The receptors were sampled from a woman aged 45-60 years who had recovered from COVID-19.

The chain recombines TRBV19 with TRBJ1-4, with D perhaps matching TRBD1 (5 bases). Germline CDR1 reads LNHDA; CDR2 reads SQIVND (reference sequence). The CDR3 sequence is 14 residues long. Trimming removed 6 bases from V and 6 bases from J, with 14 bases in between. CDR3 DNA: TGTGCCAGTAGAGGGGCTACAAGCGATGAAAAACTGTTTTTT. This codes for CASRGATSDEKLFF.

On this clone: Compared with germline, one end of the junction differs, possibly owing to a read error. The V gene is TRBV9, the J gene TRBJ2-3; the match to TRBD2 covers 10 bases. Germline CDR1 and CDR2: SGDLS and YYNGEE. This CDR3 has 18 residues. The CDR3 coding sequence is TGTGCCCGCAGCGTAGGGGGGGGGCAGCGGGGGGGCTCGGATACGCAGTATTTT. As protein: CARSVGGGQRGGSDTQYF.

The V call is TRBV4-1, the J call TRBJ2-7, with 9 positions matching TRBD1. Germline CDR1 and CDR2: MGHRA and YSYEKL. Trimming cost V 2 bases and J 2 bases; bases outside gene matches: 7. The CDR3 has 16 amino acids. The CDR3 loop is CASSQRQGDNPYEQYF. CDR3 DNA: TGCGCCAGCAGCCAACGACAGGGGGATAATCCCTACGAGCAGTACTTC.

This chain links TRBV2 with TRBJ2-5, with TRBD1 matching over 8 bases. Germline trimming cut 7 bases from V and 4 bases from J; bases unmatched to any gene: 8. Germline CDR1 SNHLY, CDR2 FYNNEI. This CDR3 is 14 amino acids long. As DNA, the CDR3 is TGTGCCAGCAAGTCGGGACAGGCCACAGAGACCCAGTACTTC. Its translation: CASKSGQATETQYF.

This chain joins TRBV27 and TRBJ2-7; possible D gene TRBD1, 5 bases. Trimming cost V 4 bases and J 2 bases, with 12 bases left between them. The CDR3 sequence is 14 residues long. Germline CDR1 and CDR2: MNHEY and SMNVEV (reference sequence). CDR3: CASSYGVRAYEQYF. The CDR3 DNA reads TGTGCCAGCAGTTATGGGGTCAGGGCCTACGAGCAGTACTTC.

The V call is TRBV10-2, the J call TRBJ2-1; 7 bases are shared with TRBD2. The germline gives CDR1 WSHSY, CDR2 SAAADI. The CDR3 loop spans 15 amino acids. V was pared by 3 bases and J by 0 bases, with 2 bases of the junction left unmatched. The CDR3 is CASSELASSYNEQFF. The DNA of the CDR3 is TGCGCCAGCAGTGAACTAGCGAGCTCCTACAATGAGCAGTTCTTC.

The V and J genes are TRBV5-5 and TRBJ1-2; weak D call: TRBD1 (5 bases). Trimming shortened V by 5 bases and J by 7 bases, and 21 bases separated the two germline ends. The length of the CDR3 is 15 residues. Germline CDR1 is SGHKS and CDR2 is YYEKEE (reference sequence). The CDR3 coding sequence is TGTGCCAGCAGACCGGGAGGGGCTTCAGGGCTTGGCTACACCTTC. Its translation is CASRPGGASGLGYTF.

The chain employs TRBV23-1 and TRBJ2-7, with D unclear. TRBV23-1 is marked as an open reading frame, function uncertain. CDR3 length: 9 residues. The CDR3 is CASSPRQRV. The CDR3 nucleotides are TGCGCCAGCAGTCCCAGACAAAGAGTC.

This chain uses TRBV18 with TRBJ2-5, with D tentatively TRBD2 (6 bases). There are 14 residues in the CDR3. Germline CDR1 and CDR2: KGHSH and LQKENI. The V gene lost 4 bases and the J gene lost 2 bases, with 11 bases spanning the gap. CDR3 region: CASSRGNPQETQYF. Written as DNA, the CDR3 is TGTGCCAGCTCACGCGGGAACCCTCAAGAGACCCAGTACTTC. Variable domain in full (rest from reference TRBV18 and TRBJ2-5): NAGVMQNPRHLVRRRGQEARLRCSPMKGHSHVYWYRQLPEEGLKFMVYLQKENIIDESGMPKERFSAEFPKEGPSILRIQQVVRGDSAAYFCASSRGNPQETQYFGPGTRLLVL.

The chain has TRBV24-1 and TRBJ2-2; 9 nucleotides agree with TRBD1. From germline, CDR1 is KGHDR and CDR2 SFDVKD. The CDR3 consists of 17 residues. V shed 6 bases, J shed 7 bases, and the junction held 14 bases outside the gene matches. The CDR3 is CATSSGTGGAFNGELFF. The CDR3 DNA reads as TGTGCCACCAGTTCGGGCACAGGGGGCGCGTTTAACGGGGAGCTGTTTTTT.